Below, 26 T cell receptor beta chains from the same sample are listed, as sequenced in a study of control samples from healthy donors and cancer patients. Here immunoSEQ multiplex PCR was the method, and the copy in TCRdb shows in-frame clones only, minus some. The sample carries 100,000 to 150,000 clones, about 90% recorded once. Sequenced material: blood. These receptors originate from a man in his late teens or twenties in good health.

The genes are TRBV29-1 and TRBJ1-2; D call uncertain. Germline V gene data show CDR1 as SQVTM and CDR2 as ANQGSEA. The CDR3 loop spans 13 amino acids. The V end was cut by 4 bases, the J end by 3 bases, with 12 bases between. CDR3 sequence (DNA): TGCAGCGTTGCGGATGGAGTTGACTATGGCTACACCTTC. This encodes CSVADGVDYGYTF.

This clone came up once. The chain uses TRBV5-1 and TRBJ1-2; 10 bases map to TRBD1. The V segment lost 1 base and the J segment 7 bases; nucleotides outside the gene matches: 7. Germline CDR1 SGHRS, CDR2 YFSETQ. This CDR3 is built from 15 residues. CDR3 sequence (DNA): TGCGCCAGCAGCTTGTGGGGGACAGGGGAAGGTGGCTACACCTTC. This translates into CASSLWGTGEGGYTF. Based on the CDR3 plus reference TRBV5-1 and TRBJ1-2, the full variable domain is KAGVTQTPRYLIKTRGQQVTLSCSPISGHRSVSWYQQTPGQGLQFLFEYFSETQRNKGNFPGRFSGRQFSNSRSEMNVSTLELGDSALYLCASSLWGTGEGGYTFGSGTRLTVV.

The CDR3 nucleotides are TGTGCCAGCAGCTTAAACAGGGACACTGAAGCTTTCTTT. Its protein is CASSLNRDTEAFF. The genes are TRBV7-2 and TRBJ1-1, with D possibly TRBD1 on 6 matching bases. The V gene lost 2 bases and the J gene lost 3 bases, with 7 bases spanning the gap. The CDR3 has 13 residues. Germline CDR1 reads SGHTA; CDR2 reads FQGNSA.

The V and J genes are TRBV28 and TRBJ2-7, with a weak D call TRBD1 (7 bases). In germline, CDR1 is MDHEN, CDR2 SYDVKM. The CDR3 covers 16 residues. Trimming left V 5 bases short and J 2 bases short, with 19 bases between. The CDR3 nucleotides are TGTGCCAGCAGTGCGGGATTGGGACAGCTGACCTACGAGCAGTACTTC. Its translation is CASSAGLGQLTYEQYF.

The V and J genes are TRBV6-5 and TRBJ2-2; D unresolved. The germline V gene encodes CDR1 MNHEY and CDR2 SVGAGI. This CDR3 comprises 15 residues. Trimming removed 7 bases from V and 6 bases from J, with 18 bases in between. The CDR3 region is CASISRAPKAGELFF. The CDR3 region has the DNA TGTGCCAGCATTTCCCGGGCCCCTAAGGCCGGGGAGCTGTTTTTT.

V gene TRBV19 combines with J gene TRBJ2-5, with D perhaps matching TRBD1 (6 bases). V was shortened by 3 bases and J by 2 bases, with 7 bases between the two germline ends. The CDR3 runs to 13 residues. Germline V gene lookup returns CDR1 LNHDA and CDR2 SQIVND (reference sequence). The DNA of the CDR3 is TGTGCCAGTAGTATCAGGGGTCAAGAGACCCAGTACTTC. This gives the protein CASSIRGQETQYF.

The rearrangement joins TRBV28 to TRBJ2-1; 9 nucleotides agree with TRBD2. CDR1 and CDR2 (germline): MDHEN, SYDVKM. J gave up 9 bases and V 4 bases, and 10 bases lay outside the gene matches. This CDR3 is built from 15 residues. The CDR3 spells CASSWAGGPVSEQFF. The CDR3, as DNA: TGTGCCAGCAGTTGGGCGGGAGGGCCCGTTAGTGAGCAGTTCTTC.

The chain couples TRBV28 to TRBJ1-1, with a weak D call TRBD1 (5 bases). The V end lost 6 bases, the J end lost 1 base, and 15 bases lay between the germline ends. The CDR3 has 15 residues. Germline loops: CDR1 MDHEN, CDR2 SYDVKM. The CDR3 here is CASSLLLTENTEAFF. The DNA for the CDR3 is TGTGCCAGCAGCCTCCTCCTGACAGAGAACACTGAAGCTTTCTTT. The variable domain in full, completed from reference TRBV28 and TRBJ1-1, reads DVKVTQSSRYLVKRTGEKVFLECVQDMDHENMFWYRQDPGLGLRLIYFSYDVKMKEKGDIPEGYSVSREKKERFSLILESASTNQTSMYLCASSLLLTENTEAFFGQGTRLTVV.

V and J are TRBV9 and TRBJ1-2; 8 bases fit TRBD1. V was clipped by 4 bases and J by 1 base; unmatched bases: 6. There are 15 residues in the CDR3. In germline, CDR1 is SGDLS, CDR2 YYNGEE. CDR3 bases: TGTGCCAGCAGCCTAGGACAGGGAAGTAACTATGGCTACACCTTC. Protein product: CASSLGQGSNYGYTF.

V and J are TRBV7-6 and TRBJ2-6; D ambiguous. The V end lost 5 bases, the J end lost 0 bases, and 8 bases lay between the germline ends. The CDR3 consists of 15 residues. CDR1 and CDR2 from the germline V gene are SGHVS and FNYEAQ. The CDR3 spells CASSLQLSGANVLTF. As DNA, the CDR3 is TGTGCCAGCAGCCTACAGCTCTCTGGGGCCAACGTCCTGACTTTC.

The rearrangement joins TRBV27 to TRBJ1-6; 7 positions agree with TRBD1. The germline V gene encodes CDR1 MNHEY and CDR2 SMNVEV (reference sequence). The CDR3 totals 14 residues. V was pared by 6 bases and J by 7 bases, with 6 bases of the junction left unmatched. CDR3: CASSLDRPNSPLHF. The CDR3 nucleotides read TGTGCCAGCAGCCTGGACAGGCCCAATTCACCCCTCCACTTT.

This rearrangement joins TRBV10-3 to TRBJ2-7, with 9 nucleotides matching TRBD2. This CDR3 comprises 15 residues. The germline CDR1 and CDR2 sequences are ENHRY and SYGVKD. The J segment lost 4 bases and the V segment lost 2 bases, leaving 6 bases of the junction unmatched. The CDR3 DNA sequence: TGTGCCATCAGTGAGACAGGACTAGCGCGTTACGAGCAGTACTTC. Its translation is CAISETGLARYEQYF.

V is TRBV28 and J is TRBJ2-7; 10 bases are a match to TRBD2. Germline lookup yields CDR1 MDHEN and CDR2 SYDVKM. The CDR3 length is 15 residues. With V trimmed by 4 bases and J by 5 bases, 8 bases remained unmatched. The CDR3 reads CASSSSSGSINEQYF. The CDR3 coding sequence is TGTGCCAGCAGTTCTTCTAGCGGGAGTATCAACGAGCAGTACTTC.

In this sample, this clone turned up once. The gene calls are TRBV30 and TRBJ2-3, with D perhaps being TRBD1 or TRBD2 (6 bases each). CDR3 length: 16 residues. Trimming removed 4 bases from V and 0 bases from J, with 17 bases in between. Germline loops: CDR1 GTSNPN, CDR2 SVGIG (reference sequence). The CDR3 coding sequence is TGTGCCTGGACCGAGGGTTGGGGGGCTAGCACAGATACGCAGTATTTT. Encoded protein: CAWTEGWGASTDTQYF. Based on the CDR3 plus reference TRBV30 and TRBJ2-3, the full variable domain is SQTIHQWPATLVQPVGSPLSLECTVEGTSNPNLYWYRQAAGRGLQLLFYSVGIGQISSEVPQNLSASRPQDRQFILSSKKLLLSDSGFYLCAWTEGWGASTDTQYFGPGTRLTVL.

The CDR3 coding sequence is TGTGCCAGCAGTTTATCACAGGGTAGTCACAGGGGGCGGACTGAAGCTTTCTTT. Protein: CASSLSQGSHRGRTEAFF. V gene TRBV27 combines with J gene TRBJ1-1; 9 positions agree with TRBD1. The CDR3 runs to 18 residues. The V gene's germline CDR1 is MNHEY and CDR2 SMNVEV (reference sequence). V dropped 0 bases and J dropped 5; count of bases not matched to a gene: 13.

This chain uses TRBV9 with TRBJ2-5; the D is unclear. This CDR3 region has 12 residues. The V and J ends lost 4 bases and 5 bases respectively, with 9 bases between them. Germline V CDR1 and CDR2: SGDLS, YYNGEE. CDR3 DNA: TGTGCCAGCAGCCCCCACGGGGAGACCCAGTACTTC. Translated: CASSPHGETQYF.

The chain links TRBV27 to TRBJ2-1, with 8 nucleotides matching TRBD2. The CDR3 spans 14 residues. The J segment lost 6 bases and the V segment lost 4 bases, leaving 5 bases of the junction unmatched. The V gene's germline CDR1 is MNHEY and CDR2 SMNVEV (reference sequence). The chain's CDR3 is CASSSRTSGNEQFF. The CDR3 DNA is TGTGCCAGCAGTTCCCGCACTAGCGGCAATGAGCAGTTCTTC.

The V and J genes are TRBV11-2 and TRBJ1-2; D is ambiguous. The germline gives CDR1 SGHAT, CDR2 FQNNGV. Trimming stripped 8 bases from V and 8 bases from J, with 18 bases between. The CDR3 length is 13 residues. In nucleotides, the CDR3 is TGTGCCAGCGGGCTGAGAGGGTCGGGAGGCTACACCTTC. Its protein product is CASGLRGSGGYTF.

The rearrangement uses TRBV19 and TRBJ2-7; 12 bases agree with TRBD2. CDR3 size: 16 residues. The germline CDR1 and CDR2 sequences are LNHDA and SQIVND (reference sequence). Trimming at V came to 3 bases and at J to 7 bases, leaving 10 bases not matched to a gene. The CDR3 here is CASSIGLAGRGHEQYF. The CDR3 DNA reads TGTGCCAGTAGTATCGGACTAGCGGGAAGGGGCCATGAGCAGTACTTC. Based on the CDR3 plus reference TRBV19 and TRBJ2-7, the full variable domain is DGGITQSPKYLFRKEGQNVTLSCEQNLNHDAMYWYRQDPGQGLRLIYYSQIVNDFQKGDIAEGYSVSREKKESFPLTVTSAQKNPTAFYLCASSIGLAGRGHEQYFGPGTRLTVT.

The gene calls are TRBV5-1 and TRBJ2-7; D tentatively reads TRBD1 or TRBD2 (5 bases each). V lost 5 bases and J 2 bases, leaving 20 bases between the germline ends. The CDR3 extends over 16 amino acids. Germline assignment: CDR1 SGHRS and CDR2 YFSETQ. DNA of the CDR3: TGCGCCAGCAGAGAGGGCCCAGGGCTCTCGGCCTACGAGCAGTACTTC. Its translation: CASREGPGLSAYEQYF.

The V call is TRBV7-6, the J call TRBJ2-5; perhaps TRBD2 as D (6 bases). The germline V gene encodes CDR1 SGHVS and CDR2 FNYEAQ. This CDR3 spans 16 amino acids. V was trimmed by 5 bases and J by 5 bases, leaving 21 bases between them. DNA of the CDR3: TGTGCCAGCAGCCGCGAAAATGGGGGGACGGGGGAGACCCAGTACTTC. Protein product: CASSRENGGTGETQYF.

This chain joins TRBV5-1 and TRBJ2-3, with TRBD2 identical over 12 bases. This CDR3 contains 17 residues. CDR1 and CDR2 (germline): SGHRS, YFSETQ. The V gene end was trimmed by 7 bases and the J gene end by 1 base; junction bases not matched to a gene: 10. Written as DNA, the CDR3 is TGCGCCAGCTCCCCCCCGGGACTAGCGGGCCGCACAGATACGCAGTATTTT. Its translation: CASSPPGLAGRTDTQYF.

The chain employs TRBV6-5 and TRBJ1-1; 7 nucleotides agree with TRBD1. Germline-derived CDR1 and CDR2 are MNHEY and SVGAGI. The CDR3 totals 15 residues. V was clipped by 6 bases and J by 4 bases; unmatched bases: 11. The CDR3 loop is CASRPGQDWITEAFF. CDR3 DNA sequence: TGTGCCAGCAGGCCCGGACAGGATTGGATCACTGAAGCTTTCTTT.

V and J are TRBV27 and TRBJ2-2, with D unresolved. Trimming left V 5 bases short and J 2 bases short, with 18 bases between. The V gene's germline CDR1 is MNHEY and CDR2 SMNVEV (reference sequence). The CDR3 loop spans 17 amino acids. CDR3 sequence (DNA): TGTGCCAGCAGTCTCCCCTCAGGCCGGCATAACACCGGGGAGCTGTTTTTT. It yields the protein CASSLPSGRHNTGELFF.

This chain connects TRBV5-1 to TRBJ2-1; 9 bases are a match to TRBD1. The V gene end was trimmed by 3 bases and the J gene end by 4 bases; junction bases not matched to a gene: 8. Germline V gene data show CDR1 as SGHRS and CDR2 as YFSETQ. The CDR3 totals 16 residues. For the CDR3, the DNA is TGCGCCAGCAGCTCGCAGACAGGGGGAGAATACAATGAGCAGTTCTTC. Translation: CASSSQTGGEYNEQFF.

The chain recombines TRBV24-1 with TRBJ2-2; tentative D call: TRBD1 (6 bases). V shed 2 bases and J shed 6 bases, with 9 bases lying between them. This CDR3 has 14 amino acids. CDR1 is KGHDR, CDR2 SFDVKD, per germline. The CDR3 sequence: CATSDYRESGELFF. The CDR3 nucleotides are TGTGCCACCAGTGATTACAGGGAGTCCGGGGAGCTGTTTTTT.